Sequencing of this T cell receptor beta chain was carried out in a study of beta chain features in type 1 diabetes. Findings and caveats of the study: Type 1 diabetes patients had TCRB CDR3s that were shorter (moderately but significantly so) in all four CD4+ subsets.

This clone was seen only a few times. The target antigen is unknown. Germline V gives CDR1 SGHTA, CDR2 FQGNSA. Trimming cost V 9 bases and J 4 bases, with 13 bases left between them. This CDR3 spans 12 amino acids. Of the isolated RNA, all was reverse transcribed, and so the sequenced material was expressed TCRB transcripts. Only in-frame clones appear in the TCRdb table, and some are missing; sequencing was by immunoSEQ multiplex PCR. The repertoire holds a few hundred thousand clones, with approximately 12% as singletons. Sequenced input: naive CD4+ T cells from blood. This receptor was taken from a woman aged 18-29 years with type 1 diabetes. This rearrangement joins TRBV7-2 to TRBJ2-7, with a possible D match to TRBD2 (5 bases). The CDR3 sequence: CASGGGGYEQYF. The DNA for the CDR3 is TGTGCCAGTGGAGGAGGAGGATACGAGCAGTACTTC.